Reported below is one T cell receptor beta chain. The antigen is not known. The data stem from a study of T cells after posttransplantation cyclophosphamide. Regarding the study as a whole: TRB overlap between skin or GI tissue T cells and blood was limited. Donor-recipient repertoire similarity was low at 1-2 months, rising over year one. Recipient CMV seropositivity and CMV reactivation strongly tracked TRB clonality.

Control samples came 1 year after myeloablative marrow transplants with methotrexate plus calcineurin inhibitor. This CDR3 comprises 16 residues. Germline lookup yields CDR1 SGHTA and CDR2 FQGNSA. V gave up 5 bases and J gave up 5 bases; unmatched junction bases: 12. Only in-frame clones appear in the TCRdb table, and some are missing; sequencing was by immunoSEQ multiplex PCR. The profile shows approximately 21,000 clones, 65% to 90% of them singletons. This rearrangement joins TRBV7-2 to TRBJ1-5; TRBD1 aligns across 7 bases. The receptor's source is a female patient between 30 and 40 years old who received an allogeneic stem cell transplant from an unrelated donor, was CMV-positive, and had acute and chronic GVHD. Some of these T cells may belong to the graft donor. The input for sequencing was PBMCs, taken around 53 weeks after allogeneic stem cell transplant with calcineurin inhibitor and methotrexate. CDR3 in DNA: TGTGCCAGCAGCGGCCGGGGACAGATAGACCATCAGCCCCAGCATTTT. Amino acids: CASSGRGQIDHQPQHF.